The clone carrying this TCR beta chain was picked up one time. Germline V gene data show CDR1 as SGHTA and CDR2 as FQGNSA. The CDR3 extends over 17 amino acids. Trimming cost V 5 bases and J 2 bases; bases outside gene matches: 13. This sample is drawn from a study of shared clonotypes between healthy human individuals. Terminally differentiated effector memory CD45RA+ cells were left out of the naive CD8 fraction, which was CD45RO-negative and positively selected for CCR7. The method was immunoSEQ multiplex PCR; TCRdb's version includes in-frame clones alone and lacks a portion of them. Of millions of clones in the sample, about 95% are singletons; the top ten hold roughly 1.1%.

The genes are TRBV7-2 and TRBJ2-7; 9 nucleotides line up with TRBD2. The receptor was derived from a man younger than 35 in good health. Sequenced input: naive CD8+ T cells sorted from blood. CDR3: CASSLRSGLAGTYEQYF. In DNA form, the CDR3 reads TGTGCCAGCAGCCTTAGATCCGGGCTAGCGGGGACCTACGAGCAGTACTTC.